Presented here are 26 T cell receptor beta chains from one specimen sequenced in a study of blood T cell repertoires in COVID-19. Some clones are missing from TCRdb's copy, which holds only in-frame ones; the method was immunoSEQ multiplex PCR. Here the sample spans about 65,000 clones, approximately 95% being singletons. Input material: peripheral blood. The receptors derive from a man aged 65 to 79 with active COVID-19.

This chain uses TRBV7-6 with TRBJ1-3; 10 bases agree with TRBD1. V trimming: 5 bases; J trimming: 3 bases; junction bases outside the gene matches: 4. The CDR3 loop spans 15 amino acids. Germline V CDR1 and CDR2: SGHVS, FNYEAQ. CDR3 coding DNA: TGTGCCAGCAGCCTGGGACAGGGGAATGGAAACACCATATATTTT. This translates into CASSLGQGNGNTIYF.

The CDR3 DNA is TGTGCCAGCAGTGAACAGGGAGGTGTAGTAGCTTTCTTT. Its translation: CASSEQGGVVAFF. The V call is TRBV2, the J call TRBJ1-1, with D possibly TRBD1 on 5 matching bases. CDR1 is SNHLY, CDR2 FYNNEI, per germline. This CDR3 has 13 residues. Trimming cost V 2 bases and J 10 bases, with 14 bases left between them.

The chain has TRBV18 and TRBJ2-7; D is undetermined. Trimming cost V 6 bases and J 4 bases, with 10 bases left between them. The CDR3 sequence is 12 residues long. Germline V CDR1 and CDR2: KGHSH, LQKENI. The CDR3 DNA sequence: TGTGCCAGCTCGCCTCAGGAATACGAGCAGTACTTC. This sequence encodes CASSPQEYEQYF.

This chain uses TRBV5-4 with TRBJ1-3; TRBD1 might be the D (6 bases). Trimming pared 4 bases from V and 4 bases from J, leaving 9 bases between. In germline, CDR1 is SGHNT, CDR2 YYREEE (reference sequence). The CDR3 runs 13 residues. In nucleotides, the CDR3 is TGTGCCAGCAGCCAAGGACAGGGAAACACCATATATTTT. Translated: CASSQGQGNTIYF. Looking up the rest from reference TRBV5-4 and TRBJ1-3 gives the full variable domain: ETGVTQSPTHLIKTRGQQVTLRCSSQSGHNTVSWYQQALGQGPQFIFQYYREEENGRGNFPPRFSGLQFPNYSSELNVNALELDDSALYLCASSQGQGNTIYFGEGSWLTVV.

This chain joins TRBV2 and TRBJ2-1; 8 positions match TRBD2. Germline V gives CDR1 SNHLY, CDR2 FYNNEI. This CDR3 is built from 16 residues. The V gene end was trimmed by 2 bases and the J gene end by 1 base; junction bases not matched to a gene: 4. The CDR3 DNA follows: TGTGCCAGCAGTGAACCTCGCGGGGGGTCCTACAATGAGCAGTTCTTC. This encodes CASSEPRGGSYNEQFF.

The V call is TRBV14, the J call TRBJ1-1; no reliable D call. The CDR3 sequence is 15 residues long. CDR1 SGHDN and CDR2 FVKESK come from the germline V gene. Deletions cut 0 bases from V and 6 bases from J, with 14 bases between. CDR3 sequence (DNA): TGTGCCAGCAGCCAAGATCCCACGGGAAGGTCTGAAGCTTTCTTT. It translates to CASSQDPTGRSEAFF.

This clone has just a few counts. This rearrangement joins TRBV5-4 to TRBJ1-6; weak D call: TRBD1 (5 bases). Germline-derived CDR1 and CDR2 are SGHNT and YYREEE (reference sequence). Trimming removed 1 base at V and 7 bases at J, with 6 bases between. CDR3 length equals 13 residues. CDR3 residues: CASSLQGNSPLHF. As DNA, the CDR3 is TGTGCCAGCAGCTTGCAGGGAAATTCACCCCTCCACTTT. Using reference TRBV5-4 and TRBJ1-6 for the parts outside the CDR3, the full variable domain is ETGVTQSPTHLIKTRGQQVTLRCSSQSGHNTVSWYQQALGQGPQFIFQYYREEENGRGNFPPRFSGLQFPNYSSELNVNALELDDSALYLCASSLQGNSPLHFGNGTRLTVT.

The chain uses TRBV19 and TRBJ2-1; the D gene is possibly TRBD2 (6 bases). Germline loops: CDR1 LNHDA, CDR2 SQIVND (reference sequence). V was shortened by 3 bases and J by 0 bases, with 12 bases between the two germline ends. CDR3 length: 16 amino acids. CDR3 nucleotide sequence: TGTGCCAGTAGTATCCTCCGGGGGAGCTCCTACAATGAGCAGTTCTTC. Amino acid sequence: CASSILRGSSYNEQFF.

This chain links TRBV27 with TRBJ2-3, with 7 bases matching TRBD2. Looked up from germline, CDR1 is MNHEY and CDR2 is SMNVEV (reference sequence). V lost 8 bases, J lost 2 bases, and 7 bases stayed unmatched. The CDR3 has 14 amino acids. CDR3 sequence (DNA): TGTGCCAGCTCACGACTAGCCCTCACAGATACGCAGTATTTT. This translates into CASSRLALTDTQYF.

The genes are TRBV27 and TRBJ1-2; D is possibly TRBD1 (6 bases). The CDR3 contains 13 residues. Trimming took 3 bases from V and 7 from J, leaving 12 bases between them. Germline assignment: CDR1 MNHEY and CDR2 SMNVEV (reference sequence). CDR3 coding DNA: TGTGCCAGCAGTTTTCAGGGGTCCTCTGGCTACACCTTC. Its protein is CASSFQGSSGYTF.

The chain uses TRBV18 and TRBJ1-1; D may be TRBD1 (5 bases). Germline CDR1 reads KGHSH; CDR2 reads LQKENI. This CDR3 has 13 residues. Trimming took off 5 bases at V and 4 bases at J, with 11 bases between the two ends. CDR3 sequence (DNA): TGTGCCAGCTCAATAGGCGGGGGCACTGAAGCTTTCTTT. It yields the protein CASSIGGGTEAFF.

The J gene is TRBJ1-2, the V gene TRBV19; D is ambiguous. V dropped 3 bases and J dropped 8 bases, with 13 bases sitting between them. The CDR3 is 13 amino acids. The germline V gene encodes CDR1 LNHDA and CDR2 SQIVND (reference sequence). The CDR3 DNA follows: TGTGCCAGTAGTATGTCGGCCTCGGGGGGCTACACCTTC. This gives the protein CASSMSASGGYTF.

CDR3 coding DNA: TGTGCCAGCAGCTTTGGAGGGGGCAGCGACAATGAGCAGTTCTTC. Its translation: CASSFGGGSDNEQFF. The rearrangement joins TRBV7-9 to TRBJ2-1; maybe TRBD1 (7 bases). The CDR3 contains 15 residues. V shed 3 bases and J shed 5 bases, with 14 bases lying between them. The germline CDR1 and CDR2 sequences are SEHNR and FQNEAQ (reference sequence).

The CDR3: CASSEAWGEDRGLRYGYTF. The CDR3 nucleotides are TGTGCCAGCAGTGAAGCGTGGGGGGAGGACAGGGGCCTCCGGTATGGCTACACCTTC. The chain uses TRBV6-1 and TRBJ1-2, with 9 bases lining up with TRBD1. V gave up 0 bases and J gave up 5 bases; unmatched junction bases: 16. This CDR3 comprises 19 residues. From germline, CDR1 is MNHNS and CDR2 SASEGT.

The CDR3 is CASSLGSGGAYNEQFF. For the CDR3, the DNA is TGTGCCAGCAGCTTAGGTTCAGGGGGCGCTTACAATGAGCAGTTCTTC. The rearrangement links TRBV7-8 to TRBJ2-1, with TRBD1 matching over 8 bases. J gave up 4 bases and V 1 base, and 6 bases lay outside the gene matches. CDR3 length: 16 residues. The V gene's germline CDR1 is SGHVS and CDR2 FQNEAQ.

A single count supports this clone. The V gene is TRBV3-1 (or the pseudogene TRBV3-2), the J gene TRBJ2-5; TRBD2 might be the D (6 bases). The CDR3 runs 12 residues. V was clipped by 3 bases and J by 4 bases, with 6 bases between them. Germline CDR1 LGHDT, CDR2 YNNKEL (reference sequence). This CDR3 reads CASSQGGETQYF. The CDR3 DNA sequence: TGTGCCAGCAGCCAGGGGGGAGAGACCCAGTACTTC.

This sequence joins TRBV11-2 and TRBJ2-7; D possibly corresponds to TRBD2 (6 bases). The CDR3 has 18 amino acids. V gave up 5 bases and J gave up 3 bases, with 26 bases separating them. From germline, CDR1 is SGHAT and CDR2 FQNNGV. CDR3 residues: CASSRSSGQGGTVYEQYF. The CDR3 coding sequence is TGTGCCAGCAGCCGGAGTAGTGGGCAGGGAGGAACCGTCTACGAGCAGTACTTC.

The chain employs TRBV2 and TRBJ1-5, with D possibly being TRBD1 (6 bases). Germline V CDR1 and CDR2: SNHLY, FYNNEI. CDR3 length equals 14 residues. V was cut by 8 bases and J by 0 bases, with 11 bases left in between. Written as DNA, the CDR3 is TGTGCCAGCCGGACAGTTACTAGCAATCAGCCCCAGCATTTT. It is translated as CASRTVTSNQPQHF.

The chain couples TRBV5-1 to TRBJ2-7, with TRBD2 as a possible D gene (5 bases). Germline CDR1 is SGHRS and CDR2 is YFSETQ. The CDR3 length is 14 residues. V lost 4 bases to trimming and J lost 6 bases, with 17 bases between them. CDR3 amino acids: CASSLTGWGGEQYF. The CDR3 region has the DNA TGCGCCAGCAGCCTCACGGGGTGGGGTGGCGAGCAGTACTTC. Full variable domain (outside the CDR3, taken from reference TRBV5-1 and TRBJ2-7): KAGVTQTPRYLIKTRGQQVTLSCSPISGHRSVSWYQQTPGQGLQFLFEYFSETQRNKGNFPGRFSGRQFSNSRSEMNVSTLELGDSALYLCASSLTGWGGEQYFGPGTRLTVT.

The rearrangement uses TRBV15 and TRBJ2-7, with TRBD2 matching 14 bases. The CDR3 runs 18 residues. V lost 2 bases and J lost 1; bases outside the gene matches: 7. Germline V gene sequence: CDR1 LNHNV, CDR2 YYDKDF (reference sequence). CDR3 sequence reads: CATSRPGTSGGQSYEQYF. Written as DNA, the CDR3 is TGTGCCACCAGCAGACCCGGGACTAGCGGGGGCCAATCCTACGAGCAGTACTTC. Filled out from reference TRBV15 and TRBJ2-7, the complete variable domain reads DAMVIQNPRYQVTQFGKPVTLSCSQTLNHNVMYWYQQKSSQAPKLLFHYYDKDFNNEADTPDNFQSRRPNTSFCFLDIRSPGLGDTAMYLCATSRPGTSGGQSYEQYFGPGTRLTVT.

The chain is built from TRBV19 and TRBJ1-4; TRBD1 is a possible D gene (5 bases). Trimming stripped 6 bases from V and 8 bases from J, with 19 bases between. CDR1 is LNHDA, CDR2 SQIVND, per germline (reference sequence). The CDR3 loop spans 15 amino acids. The CDR3 nucleotides read TGTGCCAGTAGACCCCTCACCGGGGGTTTCGAAAAACTGTTTTTT. Its protein product is CASRPLTGGFEKLFF.

The chain combines TRBV6-2 or TRBV6-3 with TRBJ1-2, with D perhaps matching TRBD1 (5 bases). This CDR3 has 12 residues. CDR1 is MNHEY, CDR2 SVGEGT, per germline. The ends were cut back, 2 bases at V and 7 bases at J, with 8 bases in the middle. The CDR3, as DNA: TGTGCCAGCAGTTACAGGCAGGGTGGCTACACCTTC. Translated, it gives CASSYRQGGYTF.

Written as DNA, the CDR3 is TGTGCCAGTTACGACAGGGGGCACGAGCAGTACTTC. It codes for CASYDRGHEQYF. The chain uses TRBV6-5 and TRBJ2-7, with 10 nucleotides matching TRBD1. This CDR3 spans 12 amino acids. V trimming: 9 bases; J trimming: 5 bases; junction bases outside the gene matches: 4. Germline V CDR1 and CDR2: MNHEY, SVGAGI.

The chain couples TRBV2 to TRBJ1-2, with D possibly matching TRBD1 (6 bases). CDR1 SNHLY and CDR2 FYNNEI come from the germline V gene. V was clipped by 7 bases and J by 2 bases, with 11 bases between them. The CDR3 is 13 amino acids. The CDR3 nucleotides are TGTGCCAGCACGCAGGGGCGGAACTATGGCTACACCTTC. Translating gives CASTQGRNYGYTF. The full variable domain, its missing parts supplied by reference TRBV2 and TRBJ1-2, is EPEVTQTPSHQVTQMGQEVILRCVPISNHLYFYWYRQILGQKVEFLVSFYNNEISEKSEIFDDQFSVERPDGSNFTLKIRSTKLEDSAMYFCASTQGRNYGYTFGSGTRLTVV.

The chain couples TRBV7-8 to TRBJ2-2, with 11 bases identical to TRBD2. The ends lost 0 bases at V and 2 bases at J; junction bases unmatched: 11. Germline loops: CDR1 SGHVS, CDR2 FQNEAQ. CDR3 length equals 20 residues. The CDR3 coding sequence is TGTGCCAGCAGCTTAGCCGCTTGGGTAGCGGGGGGGAGTAACACCGGGGAGCTGTTTTTT. This sequence encodes CASSLAAWVAGGSNTGELFF. Combining the CDR3 with reference TRBV7-8 and TRBJ2-2 gives the whole variable domain GAGVSQSPRYKVAKRGQDVALRCDPISGHVSLFWYQQALGQGPEFLTYFQNEAQLDKSGLPSDRFFAERPEGSVSTLKIQRTQQEDSAVYLCASSLAAWVAGGSNTGELFFGEGSRLTVL.

This clone was seen a single time. The V and J genes are TRBV4-3 and TRBJ2-5; TRBD1 is a possible D gene (6 bases). Germline CDR1 is LGHNA and CDR2 is YSLEER. V shed 3 bases and J shed 4 bases, with 12 bases lying between them. The CDR3 is 14 amino acids. CDR3 nucleotides: TGCGCCAGCAGCCAGGCCACAGGGATAGAGACCCAGTACTTC. It translates to CASSQATGIETQYF.